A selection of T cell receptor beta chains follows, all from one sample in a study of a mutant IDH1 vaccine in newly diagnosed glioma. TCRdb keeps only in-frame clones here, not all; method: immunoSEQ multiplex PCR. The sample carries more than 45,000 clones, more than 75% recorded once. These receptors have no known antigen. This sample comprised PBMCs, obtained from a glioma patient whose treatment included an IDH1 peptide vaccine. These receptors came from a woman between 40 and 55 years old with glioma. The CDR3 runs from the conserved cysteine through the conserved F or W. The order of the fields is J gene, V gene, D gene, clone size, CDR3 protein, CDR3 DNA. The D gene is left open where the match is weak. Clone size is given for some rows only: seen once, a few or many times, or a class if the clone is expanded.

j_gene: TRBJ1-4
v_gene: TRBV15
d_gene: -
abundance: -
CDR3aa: CATSRASGGAVGKLFF
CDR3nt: TGTGCCACCAGCAGAGCATCGGGGGGGGCGGTAGGAAAACTGTTTTTT

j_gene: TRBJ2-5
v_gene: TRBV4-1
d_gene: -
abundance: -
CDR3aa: CASSQDRDETQYF
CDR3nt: TGCGCCAGCAGCCAAGACAGGGACGAGACCCAGTACTTC

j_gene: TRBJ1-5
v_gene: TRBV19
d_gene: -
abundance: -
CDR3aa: CASSISTGNQPQHF
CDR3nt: TGTGCCAGTAGTATATCCACAGGGAACCAGCCCCAGCATTTT

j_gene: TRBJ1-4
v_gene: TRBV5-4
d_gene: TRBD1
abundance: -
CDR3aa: CASSLGTGDREKLFF
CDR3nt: TGTGCCAGCAGCTTGGGGACAGGGGATAGAGAAAAACTGTTTTTT

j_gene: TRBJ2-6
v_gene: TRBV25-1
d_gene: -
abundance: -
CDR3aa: CASSVSRGANVLTF
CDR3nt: TGTGCCAGCAGCGTGTCCCGGGGGGCCAACGTCCTGACTTTC

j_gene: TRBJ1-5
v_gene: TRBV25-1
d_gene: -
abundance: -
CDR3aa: CASTGSGNQPQHF
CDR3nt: TGTGCCAGTACAGGGTCTGGCAATCAGCCCCAGCATTTT

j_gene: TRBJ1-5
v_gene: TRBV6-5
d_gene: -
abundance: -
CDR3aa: CASRPISGPQHF
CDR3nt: TGTGCCAGCAGACCCATTTCAGGGCCCCAGCATTTT

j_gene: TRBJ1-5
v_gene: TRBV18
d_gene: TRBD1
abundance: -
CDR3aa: CASSPRTGENQPQHF
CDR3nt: TGTGCCAGCTCACCAAGAACAGGGGAAAATCAGCCCCAGCATTTT

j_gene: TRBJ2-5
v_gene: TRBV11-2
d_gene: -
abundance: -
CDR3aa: CASSPGNAGRQETQYF
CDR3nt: TGTGCCAGCAGCCCGGGGAACGCGGGGCGTCAAGAGACCCAGTACTTC

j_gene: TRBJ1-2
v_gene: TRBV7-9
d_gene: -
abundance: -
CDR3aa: CASSLAAGHYGYTF
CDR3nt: TGTGCCAGCAGCTTAGCTGCGGGACACTATGGCTACACCTTC

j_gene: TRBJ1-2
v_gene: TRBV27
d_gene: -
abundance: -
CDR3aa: CASSLGYMEGLYGYTF
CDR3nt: TGTGCCAGCAGTTTAGGGTACATGGAAGGCCTCTATGGCTACACCTTC

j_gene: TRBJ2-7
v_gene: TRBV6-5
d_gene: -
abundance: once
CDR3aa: CASSNGGKQYF
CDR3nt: TGTGCCAGCAGTAACGGAGGAAAGCAGTACTTC

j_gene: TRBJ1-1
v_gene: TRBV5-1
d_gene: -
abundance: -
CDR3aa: CASATGMNTEAFF
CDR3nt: TGCGCCAGCGCCACTGGAATGAACACTGAAGCTTTCTTT

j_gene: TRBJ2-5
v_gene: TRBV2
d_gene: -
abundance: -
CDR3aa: CASRKETQYF
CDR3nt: TGTGCCAGCAGAAAAGAGACCCAGTACTTC

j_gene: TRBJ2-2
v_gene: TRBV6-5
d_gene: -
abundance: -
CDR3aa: CASSYSVPGELFF
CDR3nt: TGTGCCAGCAGTTACTCGGTCCCCGGGGAGCTGTTTTTT

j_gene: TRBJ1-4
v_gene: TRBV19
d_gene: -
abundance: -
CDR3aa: CASSRRATNEKLFF
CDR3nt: TGTGCCAGTAGCCGGAGGGCGACTAATGAAAAACTGTTTTTT

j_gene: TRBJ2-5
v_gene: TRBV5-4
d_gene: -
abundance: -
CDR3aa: CASSLGQRQETQYF
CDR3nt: TGTGCCAGCAGCTTGGGACAGAGACAAGAGACCCAGTACTTC

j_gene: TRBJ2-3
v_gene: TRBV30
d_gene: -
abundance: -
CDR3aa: CACCPRLVPTDTQYF
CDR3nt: TGTGCCTGTTGCCCCCGGTTGGTACCCACAGATACGCAGTATTTT

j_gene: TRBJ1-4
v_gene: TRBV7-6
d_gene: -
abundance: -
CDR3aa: CASAKLGGPTNEKLFF
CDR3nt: TGTGCCAGCGCAAAATTGGGGGGTCCAACTAATGAAAAACTGTTTTTT

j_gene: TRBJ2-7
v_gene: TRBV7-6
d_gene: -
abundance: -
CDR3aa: CASSPGLVYEQYF
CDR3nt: TGTGCCAGCAGCCCAGGGTTGGTCTACGAGCAGTACTTC

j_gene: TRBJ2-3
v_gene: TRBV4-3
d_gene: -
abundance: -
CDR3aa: CASSQESSGLEQYF
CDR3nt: TGCGCCAGCAGCCAAGAATCCAGCGGACTTGAGCAGTATTTT

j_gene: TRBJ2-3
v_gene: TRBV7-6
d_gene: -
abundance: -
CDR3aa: CASSLSRASTDTQYF
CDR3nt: TGTGCCAGCAGCTTATCCAGGGCTAGCACAGATACGCAGTATTTT

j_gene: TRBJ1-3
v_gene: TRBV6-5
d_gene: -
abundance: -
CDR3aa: CASREYFSGNTIYF
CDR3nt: TGTGCCAGCAGAGAGTATTTCTCTGGAAACACCATATATTTT

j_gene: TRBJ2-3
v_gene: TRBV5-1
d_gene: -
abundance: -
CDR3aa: CASSLISEADTQYF
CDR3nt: TGCGCCAGCAGCTTGATAAGTGAGGCAGATACGCAGTATTTT

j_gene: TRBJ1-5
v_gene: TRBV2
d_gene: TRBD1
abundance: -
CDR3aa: CASSGGTGGYSNQPQHF
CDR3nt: TGTGCCAGCAGTGGGGGGACAGGTGGGTATAGCAATCAGCCCCAGCATTTT

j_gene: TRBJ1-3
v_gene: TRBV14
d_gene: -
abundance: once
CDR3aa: CASSQMKGFVGNTIYF
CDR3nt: TGTGCCAGCAGCCAAATGAAGGGGTTCGTTGGAAACACCATATATTTT

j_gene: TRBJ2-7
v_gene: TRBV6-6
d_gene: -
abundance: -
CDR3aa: CASNRGGASGEQYF
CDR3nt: TGTGCCAGCAATAGGGGCGGTGCCTCGGGGGAGCAGTACTTC

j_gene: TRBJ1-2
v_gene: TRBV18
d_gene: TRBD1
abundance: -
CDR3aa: CASSPLTGGGNYGYTF
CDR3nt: TGTGCCAGCTCACCACTAACAGGGGGCGGTAACTATGGCTACACCTTC

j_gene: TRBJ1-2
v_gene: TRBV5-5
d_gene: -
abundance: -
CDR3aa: CASRAELGAGGYTF
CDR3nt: TGTGCCAGCAGGGCCGAGTTGGGGGCAGGTGGCTACACCTTC

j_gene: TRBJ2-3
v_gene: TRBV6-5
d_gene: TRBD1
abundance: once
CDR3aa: CASSYRTGSTDTQYF
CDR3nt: TGTGCCAGCAGTTACCGGACAGGTAGCACAGATACGCAGTATTTT

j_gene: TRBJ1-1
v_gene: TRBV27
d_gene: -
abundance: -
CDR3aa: CASSLRAGNRVGTEAFF
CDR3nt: TGTGCCAGCAGTTTAAGGGCAGGGAATAGGGTAGGCACTGAAGCTTTCTTT

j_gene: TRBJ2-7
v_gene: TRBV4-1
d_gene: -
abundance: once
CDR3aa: CASSQEVLASKGYF
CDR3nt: TGCGCCAGCAGCCAAGAGGTCCTAGCCTCGAAAGGGTACTTC

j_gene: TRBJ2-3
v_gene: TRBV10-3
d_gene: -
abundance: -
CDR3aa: CAISEWAGSADTQYF
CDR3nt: TGTGCCATCAGTGAGTGGGCGGGATCGGCAGATACGCAGTATTTT

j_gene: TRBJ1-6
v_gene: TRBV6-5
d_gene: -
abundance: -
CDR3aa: CASSRSGSYNSPLHF
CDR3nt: TGTGCCAGCAGCCGATCGGGGAGCTATAATTCACCCCTCCACTTT

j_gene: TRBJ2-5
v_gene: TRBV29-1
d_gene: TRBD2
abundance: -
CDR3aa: CSVERAGGETQYF
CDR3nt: TGCAGCGTTGAAAGGGCCGGGGGGGAGACCCAGTACTTC

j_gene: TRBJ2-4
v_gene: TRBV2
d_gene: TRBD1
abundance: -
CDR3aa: CASMTGGSKNIQYF
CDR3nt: TGTGCCAGCATGACAGGGGGATCCAAAAACATTCAGTACTTC